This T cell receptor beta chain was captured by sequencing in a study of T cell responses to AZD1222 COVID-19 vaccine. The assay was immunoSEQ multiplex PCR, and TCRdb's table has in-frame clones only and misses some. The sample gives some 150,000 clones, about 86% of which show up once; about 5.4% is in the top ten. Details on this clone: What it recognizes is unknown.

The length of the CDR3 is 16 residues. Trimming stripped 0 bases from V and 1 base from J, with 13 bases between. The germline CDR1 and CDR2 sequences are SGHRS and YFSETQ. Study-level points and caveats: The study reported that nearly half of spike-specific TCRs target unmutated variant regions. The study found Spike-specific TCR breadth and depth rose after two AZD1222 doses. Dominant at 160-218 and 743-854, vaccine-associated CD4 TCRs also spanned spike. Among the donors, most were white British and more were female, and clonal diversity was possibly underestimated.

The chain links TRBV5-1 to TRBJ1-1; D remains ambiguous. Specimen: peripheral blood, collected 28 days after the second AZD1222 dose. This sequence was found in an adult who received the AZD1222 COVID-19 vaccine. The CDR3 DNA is TGCGCCAGCAGCTTGGAAGGGAGGGCTGGGAACACTGAAGCTTTCTTT. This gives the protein CASSLEGRAGNTEAFF.